Listed here is a single T cell receptor (beta chain). Its antigen is unidentified. Peripheral blood came from all dose cohorts at three timepoints. This sample is drawn from a study of OX40 agonist ivuxolimab in advanced cancers. Across the study: Patients were treated with ivuxolimab, an agonistic anti-OX40 (CD134) antibody. Prior anti-PD-1, anti-PD-L1 or anti-CTLA-4 therapy did not bar entry, and more than 35% had some. Study-wide results and caveats: There was clonal expansion of CD4+ and CD8+ blood T cells by week 6 at 0.1 to 3.0 mg/kg.

Some clones are missing from TCRdb's copy, which holds only in-frame ones; the method was immunoSEQ multiplex PCR. The sample has 8,500 to 10,000 clones; more than 70% are singletons. Germline V gene lookup returns CDR1 SGHRS and CDR2 YFSETQ. The CDR3 length is 12 residues. Trimming cost V 4 bases and J 9 bases, with 11 bases left between them. The rearrangement links TRBV5-1 to TRBJ2-1, with D possibly matching TRBD1 (6 bases). The receptor comes from an adult with an advanced solid tumor such as melanoma, head and neck, liver or kidney cancer. Sample: CD4+ or CD8+ T cells sorted from blood, taken in a trial of the OX40 agonist ivuxolimab. In DNA, the CDR3 is TGCGCCAGCAGCAACCTCAGGGGTGAGCAGTTCTTC. This sequence encodes CASSNLRGEQFF.